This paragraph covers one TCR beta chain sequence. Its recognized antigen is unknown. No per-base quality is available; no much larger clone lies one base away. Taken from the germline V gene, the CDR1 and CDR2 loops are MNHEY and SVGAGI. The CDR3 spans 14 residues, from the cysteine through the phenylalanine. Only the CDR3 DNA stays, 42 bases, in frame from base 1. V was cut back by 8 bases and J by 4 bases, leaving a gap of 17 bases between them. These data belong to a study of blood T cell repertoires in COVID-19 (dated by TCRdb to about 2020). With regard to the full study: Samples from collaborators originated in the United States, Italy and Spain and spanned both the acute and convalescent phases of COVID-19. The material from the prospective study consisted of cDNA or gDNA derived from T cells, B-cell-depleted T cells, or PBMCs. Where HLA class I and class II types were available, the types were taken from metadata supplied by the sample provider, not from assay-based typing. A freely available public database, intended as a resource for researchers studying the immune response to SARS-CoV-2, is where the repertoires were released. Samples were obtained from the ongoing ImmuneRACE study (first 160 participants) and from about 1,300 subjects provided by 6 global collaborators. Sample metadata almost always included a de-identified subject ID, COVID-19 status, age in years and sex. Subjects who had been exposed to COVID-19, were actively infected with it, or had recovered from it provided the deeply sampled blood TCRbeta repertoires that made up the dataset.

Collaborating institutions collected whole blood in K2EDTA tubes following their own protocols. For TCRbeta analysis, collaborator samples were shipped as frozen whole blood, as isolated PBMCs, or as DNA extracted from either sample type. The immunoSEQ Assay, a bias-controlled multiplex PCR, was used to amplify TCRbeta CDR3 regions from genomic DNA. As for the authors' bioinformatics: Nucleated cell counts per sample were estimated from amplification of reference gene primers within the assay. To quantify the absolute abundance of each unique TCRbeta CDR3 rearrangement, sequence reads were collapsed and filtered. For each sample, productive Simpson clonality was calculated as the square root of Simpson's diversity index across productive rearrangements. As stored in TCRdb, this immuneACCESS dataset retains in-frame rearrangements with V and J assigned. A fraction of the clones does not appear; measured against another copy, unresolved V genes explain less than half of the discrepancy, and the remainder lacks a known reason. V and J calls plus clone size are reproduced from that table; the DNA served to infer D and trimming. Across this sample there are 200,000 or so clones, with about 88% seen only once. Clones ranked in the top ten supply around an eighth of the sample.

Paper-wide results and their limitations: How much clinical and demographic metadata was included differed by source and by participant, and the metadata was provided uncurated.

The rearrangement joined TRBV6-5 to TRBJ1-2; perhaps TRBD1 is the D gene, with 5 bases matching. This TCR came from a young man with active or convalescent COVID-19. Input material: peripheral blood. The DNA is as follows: TGTGCCAGCCGGAACAAACCAGACAGCTATGGCTACACCTTC. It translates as CASRNKPDSYGYTF.